The 22 T cell receptor beta chains listed next were all sequenced from one sample in a study of human T cells and chemical hapten exposure. The time point denotes: pre-sensitization, week 0. Treatment defined: therapeutic diphenylcyclopropenone sensitization with weekly scalp DPC. Using its own MiXCR run on the RACE reads, TCRdb lists one record per CDR3 protein. The sample carries 300,000 to 450,000 distinct CDR3 sequences, approximately 5.1% recorded once. The specimen comprised whole blood, sampled in connection with sensitization to the hapten diphenylcyclopropenone (DPC). The receptor source for this set is a woman between 50 and 59 years old with alopecia areata. Some clones in this sample may be carry-over from other donors' samples.

In this sample, this clonotype turned up many times. The CDR3, as DNA: TGTGCCAGCAGCTTAGAAGCGTATGGCTACACCTTC. Amino acid sequence: CASSLEAYGYTF. V usage is TRBV7-8 and J usage is TRBJ1-2; D is undetermined. CDR3 size: 12 residues. The germline CDR1 and CDR2 sequences are SGHVS and FQNEAQ. V gave up 1 base and J gave up 5 bases, with 5 bases separating them.

This chain joins TRBV27 and TRBJ2-3; 10 bases align to TRBD1. Germline CDR1 is MNHEY and CDR2 is SMNVEV (reference sequence). V shed 5 bases, J shed 5 bases, and the junction held 7 bases outside the gene matches. The CDR3 length is 15 residues. DNA of the CDR3: TGTGCCAGCAGTCCGCGACAGGGGGCAATAGATACGCAGTATTTT. It encodes CASSPRQGAIDTQYF.

This clonotype was observed many times. The V call is TRBV3-1, the J call TRBJ2-3; 10 positions match TRBD2. CDR1 is LGHDT and CDR2 is YNNKEL in the germline V gene (reference sequence). V gave up 0 bases and J gave up 2 bases; unmatched junction bases: 8. This CDR3 has 18 amino acids. DNA of the CDR3: TGTGCCAGCAGCCAAGAAGGTAGCGGGGGGCCGAACACAGATACGCAGTATTTT. Encoded protein: CASSQEGSGGPNTDTQYF.

The chain links TRBV7-9 to TRBJ1-4; TRBD1 matches at 9 bases. This CDR3 spans 15 amino acids. V lost 6 bases to trimming and J lost 7 bases; unmatched junction nucleotides: 9. Germline assignment: CDR1 SEHNR and CDR2 FQNEAQ (reference sequence). The CDR3 DNA reads TGTGCCAGCAGTCCAACAGGGGGCGCGGGTGAAAAACTGTTTTTT. Its protein is CASSPTGGAGEKLFF.

There are many counts of this clonotype. J is TRBJ2-3 and V is TRBV10-3; TRBD2 agrees at 11 bases. This CDR3 contains 15 residues. Germline loops: CDR1 ENHRY, CDR2 SYGVKD. After removal of 6 bases from V and 5 bases from J, the junction contained 7 bases not matched to a gene. The CDR3 DNA follows: TGTGCCATCAGAATTAGCGGGGGGGCCAGAGATACGCAGTATTTT. Translating it yields CAIRISGGARDTQYF.

This clonotype was seen at least ten times. The chain joins TRBV7-3 to TRBJ2-1, with D perhaps matching TRBD2 (5 bases). Trimming left V 4 bases short and J 8 bases short, with 24 bases between. The germline gives CDR1 SGHTA, CDR2 FQGTGA. The CDR3 totals 17 residues. The CDR3 protein is CASSSFVRGIGMDEQFF. In DNA form, the CDR3 reads TGTGCCAGCAGCTCCTTCGTAAGAGGAATCGGGATGGATGAGCAGTTCTTC.

This clonotype was observed at least ten times. The rearrangement links TRBV6-6 to TRBJ1-4; no firm D call. V was cut by 2 bases and J by 8 bases, with 12 bases left in between. The germline V gene has CDR1 MNHNY and CDR2 SVGAGI (reference sequence). The CDR3 covers 14 residues. The CDR3 sequence: CASSYGIDDEKLFF. CDR3 bases: TGTGCCAGCAGTTACGGGATCGACGACGAAAAACTGTTTTTT.

This clonotype was seen a handful of times. The chain links TRBV9 to TRBJ2-7; 7 bases are a match to TRBD2. CDR3 size: 14 residues. V dropped 0 bases and J dropped 2; count of bases not matched to a gene: 2. From germline, CDR1 is SGDLS and CDR2 YYNGEE. The CDR3: CASSVAGGPYEQYF. The CDR3 bases are TGTGCCAGCAGCGTAGCGGGGGGTCCCTACGAGCAGTACTTC.

This clonotype was seen a handful of times. The V and J genes are TRBV4-1 and TRBJ2-1; 7 nucleotides match TRBD2. Germline V CDR1 and CDR2: MGHRA, YSYEKL. V was clipped by 3 bases and J by 0 bases; unmatched bases: 5. The CDR3 consists of 16 residues. Here the CDR3 reads CASSQPRESSYNEQFF. In DNA, the CDR3 is TGCGCCAGCAGCCAGCCGCGGGAGAGCTCCTACAATGAGCAGTTCTTC.

This clonotype was seen many times. This chain joins TRBV29-1 and TRBJ2-1; D may be TRBD1 or TRBD2 (5 bases each). V was trimmed by 4 bases and J by 0 bases, leaving 10 bases between them. Germline V gene data show CDR1 as SQVTM and CDR2 as ANQGSEA. This CDR3 is built from 14 residues. CDR3 bases: TGCAGCGTTGGCAGGGACGCCTCCTACAATGAGCAGTTCTTC. This sequence encodes CSVGRDASYNEQFF.

Ten or more counts support this clonotype. The V and J genes are TRBV7-2 and TRBJ1-4, with a tentative D call TRBD1 (6 bases). CDR3 size: 15 residues. Germline assignment: CDR1 SGHTA and CDR2 FQGNSA. Trimming left V 3 bases short and J 4 bases short, with 12 bases between. Here the CDR3 reads CASSFPRGVNEKLFF. The CDR3 nucleotides are TGTGCCAGCAGCTTTCCCAGGGGTGTTAATGAAAAACTGTTTTTT.

J is TRBJ2-2 and V is TRBV12-3 or TRBV12-4, with D unresolved. The CDR3 loop spans 14 amino acids. V shed 2 bases and J shed 4 bases, with 8 bases lying between them. The CDR3 loop reads CASSLLWGTGELFF. The CDR3 DNA is TGTGCCAGCAGTTTACTGTGGGGCACCGGGGAGCTGTTTTTT.

This clonotype turned up a few times. The V gene is TRBV7-2, the J gene TRBJ2-1; D could derive from TRBD1 or TRBD2 (5 bases each). V was cut by 5 bases and J by 5 bases, with 13 bases left in between. Looked up from germline, CDR1 is SGHTA and CDR2 is FQGNSA. This CDR3 has 14 residues. In nucleotides, the CDR3 is TGTGCCAGCAGCCCTCTGGGACGAAACAATGAGCAGTTCTTC. Its translation: CASSPLGRNNEQFF. Supplemented by reference TRBV7-2 and TRBJ2-1, the full variable domain reads GAGVSQSPSNKVTEKGKDVELRCDPISGHTALYWYRQSLGQGLEFLIYFQGNSAPDKSGLPSDRFSAERTGGSVSTLTIQRTQQEDSAVYLCASSPLGRNNEQFFGPGTRLTVL.

There are a few counts of this clonotype. The V gene is TRBV12-3 or TRBV12-4, the J gene TRBJ2-2, with 7 bases fitting TRBD1. V dropped 6 bases and J dropped 5; count of bases not matched to a gene: 6. The CDR3 has 14 amino acids. The chain's CDR3 is CASRRQGPTGELFF. The CDR3 bases are TGTGCCAGCAGGCGACAGGGCCCTACCGGGGAGCTGTTTTTT.

This chain connects TRBV20-1 to TRBJ2-1; unclear D gene. V lost 3 bases and J lost 6, with 12 bases in between. The CDR3 has 13 residues. The V gene's germline CDR1 is DFQATT and CDR2 SNEGSKA (reference sequence). The CDR3 region is CSASEAGFNEQFF. The CDR3 nucleotides are TGCAGTGCTAGTGAGGCTGGATTCAATGAGCAGTTCTTC.

This clonotype occurred a few times. CDR3 residues: CASSPPETQYF. The CDR3 DNA reads as TGTGCCAGCAGCCCGCCCGAGACCCAGTACTTC. V gene TRBV7-9 combines with J gene TRBJ2-5, with unresolved D. Trimming took off 5 bases at V and 5 bases at J, with 6 bases between the two ends. The germline CDR1 and CDR2 sequences are SEHNR and FQNEAQ (reference sequence). The CDR3 totals 11 residues.

This clonotype was counted at least ten times. The chain combines TRBV9 with TRBJ1-6, with TRBD1 matching 7 bases. With V trimmed by 3 bases and J by 7 bases, 7 bases remained unmatched. CDR1 SGDLS and CDR2 YYNGEE come from the germline V gene. The CDR3 is 15 amino acids. The DNA of the CDR3 is TGTGCCAGCAGCGCGACCGGGACAGCAAATTCACCCCTCCACTTT. Its translation: CASSATGTANSPLHF.

This clonotype was recorded many times. The chain is built from TRBV20-1 and TRBJ2-1; D possibly matches TRBD1 or TRBD2 (5 bases each). V lost 6 bases, J lost 6 bases, and 21 bases lay in between. The length of the CDR3 is 15 residues. Germline loops: CDR1 DFQATT, CDR2 SNEGSKA (reference sequence). The CDR3 region is CSASPRDLNPNEQFF. In DNA form, the CDR3 reads TGCAGTGCGTCCCCCCGGGACCTCAACCCCAATGAGCAGTTCTTC.

The chain links TRBV19 to TRBJ2-7; 7 bases fit TRBD1. J was trimmed by 2 bases and V by 11 bases; bases with no gene match: 6. Germline lookup yields CDR1 LNHDA and CDR2 SQIVND (reference sequence). The CDR3 has 12 residues. The CDR3 region is CASGTATYEQYF. The CDR3 DNA reads TGTGCCTCCGGGACAGCTACCTACGAGCAGTACTTC. Together with reference TRBV19 and TRBJ2-7, the CDR3 gives the full variable domain: DGGITQSPKYLFRKEGQNVTLSCEQNLNHDAMYWYRQDPGQGLRLIYYSQIVNDFQKGDIAEGYSVSREKKESFPLTVTSAQKNPTAFYLCASGTATYEQYFGPGTRLTVT.

This clonotype was seen more than once but under ten times. The J gene is TRBJ1-4, the V gene TRBV5-1; 8 nucleotides line up with TRBD1. The germline CDR1 and CDR2 sequences are SGHRS and YFSETQ. The CDR3 is 15 residues long. Unmatched junction bases numbered 5, after V lost 0 bases and J lost 7 bases. The CDR3 is CASSLGQGASEKLFF. In nucleotides, the CDR3 is TGCGCCAGCAGCTTGGGGCAGGGGGCAAGTGAAAAACTGTTTTTT.

V is TRBV7-8 and J is TRBJ2-1; 13 bases are shared with TRBD2. The V segment lost 5 bases and the J segment 10 bases; nucleotides outside the gene matches: 8. Per the germline V gene, CDR1 is SGHVS and CDR2 is FQNEAQ. The CDR3 is 15 amino acids. The CDR3: CASSLLAGGPEEQFF. The CDR3, as DNA: TGTGCCAGCAGCCTACTAGCGGGAGGGCCGGAAGAGCAGTTCTTC.

In this sample, this clonotype turned up many times. The genes are TRBV4-3 and TRBJ2-1, with a tentative D call TRBD2 (6 bases). The CDR3 runs to 16 residues. Germline V lookup: CDR1 LGHNA, CDR2 YSLEER. V lost 0 bases, J lost 10 bases, and 19 bases lay in between. Here the CDR3 reads CASSQETGLAGSEQFF. The CDR3 region has the DNA TGCGCCAGCAGCCAAGAAACCGGACTTGCGGGAAGCGAGCAGTTCTTC.